One and the same sample provided the 21 T cell receptor beta chains below, sequenced in a study of Ad26.COV2.S vaccination and SARS-CoV-2 variants. Assay used: immunoSEQ multiplex PCR; TCRdb lists only in-frame clones, some missing. The repertoire holds about 440,000 clones, roughly 87% seen once, with around 13% in the top ten. Treatment of the sample: about 20 received Ad26.COV2.S at low or high dose, single or two shots; 5 received placebo; per-sample allocation not given. Sampling took place 63 days after the first vaccine or placebo injection. Specimen: peripheral blood, collected in a trial of Ad26.COV2.S vaccine versus placebo. Every receptor here comes from a person between 18 and 65 years old who received the Ad26.COV2.S COVID-19 vaccine or a placebo.

The V gene is TRBV29-1, the J gene TRBJ2-1; D unclear. Germline-derived CDR1 and CDR2 are SQVTM and ANQGSEA. The CDR3 has 12 residues. Trimming took off 4 bases at V and 8 bases at J, with 12 bases between the two ends. CDR3 sequence: CSVVGGVDEQFF. Here the CDR3 DNA reads TGCAGCGTTGTAGGTGGTGTTGATGAGCAGTTCTTC.

The genes are TRBV28 and TRBJ2-7; TRBD1 or TRBD2 may be the D gene (5 bases each). The CDR3 is 16 amino acids. Between the trimmed V and J ends, which lost 8 bases and 4 bases, there was a span of 24 bases. The germline V gene encodes CDR1 MDHEN and CDR2 SYDVKM. The CDR3 loop is CASADSGPTKIYEQYF. Written as DNA, the CDR3 is TGTGCCAGCGCCGACTCGGGACCCACAAAGATTTACGAGCAGTACTTC.

The V and J genes are TRBV5-8 and TRBJ1-6; a possible D gene is TRBD1 (5 bases). V was cut by 1 base and J by 10 bases, with 9 bases left in between. The CDR3 covers 13 residues. Germline V gene data show CDR1 as SGHTS and CDR2 as YDEGEE. The CDR3 sequence: CASSLIGGSPLHF. CDR3 nucleotides: TGTGCCAGCAGCTTGATCGGGGGGTCACCCCTCCACTTT.

A remark on this clone: The identical CDR3 is also encoded by other nucleotide sequences in the sample. The chain employs TRBV27 and TRBJ1-2; 7 bases line up with TRBD1. V lost 5 bases and J lost 1; bases outside the gene matches: 13. In germline, CDR1 is MNHEY, CDR2 SMNVEV (reference sequence). There are 17 residues in the CDR3. The CDR3 sequence is CASSPYQTGLNNYGYTF. The CDR3 DNA reads TGTGCCAGCAGTCCGTATCAGACAGGGCTGAATAACTATGGCTACACCTTC.

J is TRBJ2-1 and V is TRBV9; 11 bases map to TRBD2. The CDR3 consists of 15 residues. Germline lookup yields CDR1 SGDLS and CDR2 YYNGEE. The V segment lost 4 bases and the J segment 6 bases; nucleotides outside the gene matches: 6. CDR3 coding DNA: TGTGCCAGCAGCCAAACTAGCGGGAGTCTCAATGAGCAGTTCTTC. Its translation: CASSQTSGSLNEQFF.

The V gene is TRBV5-1, the J gene TRBJ2-1; D may match TRBD1 or TRBD2 (5 bases each). Germline V CDR1 and CDR2: SGHRS, YFSETQ. The CDR3 is 13 residues long. V lost 4 bases and J lost 4, with 9 bases in between. CDR3 sequence (DNA): TGCGCCAGCAGCATAGGGGAGTACAATGAGCAGTTCTTC. Its protein is CASSIGEYNEQFF.

The gene calls are TRBV15 and TRBJ2-1; 10 bases agree with TRBD2. The CDR3 spans 16 residues. Germline V lookup: CDR1 LNHNV, CDR2 YYDKDF (reference sequence). V trimming: 0 bases; J trimming: 10 bases; junction bases outside the gene matches: 9. The CDR3 DNA sequence: TGTGCCACCAGCAGAGATAGCGGGAGGAAAGGCTGGGAGCAGTTCTTC. Its protein product is CATSRDSGRKGWEQFF.

DNA of the CDR3: TGTGCCAGCTGCGACGTTCAAAGACCATACGAGCAGTACTTC. Protein product: CASCDVQRPYEQYF. J is TRBJ2-7 and V is TRBV3-1 (or the pseudogene TRBV3-2); D remains ambiguous. The CDR3 totals 14 residues. Germline-derived CDR1 and CDR2 are LGHDT and YNNKEL (reference sequence). V lost 8 bases, J lost 4 bases, and 18 bases lay in between.

The chain carries TRBV11-2 and TRBJ2-5; 14 positions agree with TRBD2. The CDR3 length is 16 residues. V was pared by 4 bases and J by 4 bases, with 5 bases of the junction left unmatched. CDR1 and CDR2 (germline): SGHAT, FQNNGV. The CDR3 DNA sequence: TGTGCCAGCAGCTCCGGACTAGCGGGAGGTGGAGAGACCCAGTACTTC. Residues: CASSSGLAGGGETQYF.

There are a few counts of this clone. This chain links TRBV10-3 with TRBJ1-5; 9 nucleotides agree with TRBD1. This CDR3 is built from 19 residues. Per germline, CDR1 ENHRY and CDR2 SYGVKD. After removal of 0 bases from V and 0 bases from J, the junction contained 9 bases not matched to a gene. The CDR3 protein is CAISESIGTGLSSNQPQHF. CDR3 in DNA: TGTGCCATCAGTGAGTCGATTGGGACAGGGCTTTCTAGCAATCAGCCCCAGCATTTT.

The chain uses TRBV28 and TRBJ2-1; no definite D call. The V end was cut by 7 bases, the J end by 0 bases, with 7 bases between. The CDR3 loop spans 13 amino acids. CDR1 and CDR2 from the germline V gene are MDHEN and SYDVKM. CDR3 amino acids: CASTRPSYNEQFF. The CDR3, as DNA: TGTGCCAGCACTCGGCCCTCCTACAATGAGCAGTTCTTC.

This rearrangement joins TRBV6-1 to TRBJ1-2, with D tentatively TRBD1 (5 bases). There are 14 residues in the CDR3. The V gene lost 3 bases and the J gene lost 4 bases, with 12 bases spanning the gap. Germline CDR1 MNHNS, CDR2 SASEGT. CDR3 in DNA: TGTGCCAGCAGTGACGGGGCTCCCCTCTATGGCTACACCTTC. It encodes CASSDGAPLYGYTF.

This chain uses TRBV9 with TRBJ1-1, with D possibly being TRBD1 (6 bases). Trimming took 4 bases from V and 4 from J, leaving 14 bases between them. Germline lookup yields CDR1 SGDLS and CDR2 YYNGEE. The CDR3 has 14 residues. The CDR3 DNA sequence: TGTGCCAGCAGCCCTTGGGACAAACTCACTGAAGCTTTCTTT. The encoded protein is CASSPWDKLTEAFF.

The CDR3 reads CASSQGTALPLHF. The CDR3 DNA sequence: TGTGCCAGCAGCCAAGGAACAGCTCTCCCCCTCCACTTT. This rearrangement joins TRBV14 to TRBJ1-6; D remains unclear. V shed 1 base and J shed 13 bases, with 11 bases lying between them. Germline V CDR1 and CDR2: SGHDN, FVKESK. The CDR3 totals 13 residues.

The rearrangement uses TRBV5-1 and TRBJ2-5; 9 nucleotides line up with TRBD2. CDR3 size: 16 residues. The V segment lost 0 bases and the J segment 4 bases; nucleotides outside the gene matches: 7. The germline CDR1 and CDR2 sequences are SGHRS and YFSETQ. The CDR3 DNA reads as TGCGCCAGCAGCTTGGTGCCTAGCGGGGTGGGAGAGACCCAGTACTTC. Translated, it gives CASSLVPSGVGETQYF. The whole variable domain, remainder taken from reference TRBV5-1 and TRBJ2-5, is KAGVTQTPRYLIKTRGQQVTLSCSPISGHRSVSWYQQTPGQGLQFLFEYFSETQRNKGNFPGRFSGRQFSNSRSEMNVSTLELGDSALYLCASSLVPSGVGETQYFGPGTRLLVL.

This clone appeared a few times. J is TRBJ1-1 and V is TRBV6-6, with no clear D. Trimming stripped 7 bases from V and 7 bases from J, with 10 bases between. Germline V CDR1 and CDR2: MNHNY, SVGAGI (reference sequence). The CDR3 covers 11 residues. DNA of the CDR3: TGTGCCAGCACCTCTTTTGGTGAAGCTTTCTTT. It translates to CASTSFGEAFF.

The rearrangement joins TRBV28 to TRBJ1-1, with D perhaps matching TRBD1 (6 bases). Trimming cost V 8 bases and J 2 bases, with 15 bases left between them. CDR3 length equals 14 residues. From germline, CDR1 is MDHEN and CDR2 SYDVKM. CDR3 residues: CASLPTGRNTEAFF. Here the CDR3 DNA reads TGTGCCAGCCTCCCGACAGGCCGCAACACTGAAGCTTTCTTT. Based on the CDR3 plus reference TRBV28 and TRBJ1-1, the full variable domain is DVKVTQSSRYLVKRTGEKVFLECVQDMDHENMFWYRQDPGLGLRLIYFSYDVKMKEKGDIPEGYSVSREKKERFSLILESASTNQTSMYLCASLPTGRNTEAFFGQGTRLTVV.

This clone has just a few counts. J is TRBJ2-2 and V is TRBV6-5; 10 positions agree with TRBD1. Germline V gene data show CDR1 as MNHEY and CDR2 as SVGAGI. The CDR3 totals 15 residues. J was trimmed by 4 bases and V by 6 bases; bases with no gene match: 5. CDR3 DNA sequence: TGTGCCAGCAGCCGGGGACAGGGGTTCACCGGGGAGCTGTTTTTT. Protein product: CASSRGQGFTGELFF.

The gene calls are TRBV28 and TRBJ2-7; D unresolved. V gave up 5 bases and J gave up 4 bases, with 12 bases separating them. Germline CDR1 MDHEN, CDR2 SYDVKM. This CDR3 spans 13 amino acids. The CDR3 sequence is CASSTTAPYEQYF. Here the CDR3 DNA reads TGTGCCAGCAGTACTACAGCGCCATACGAGCAGTACTTC.

The chain employs TRBV9 and TRBJ2-7; D is possibly TRBD2 (6 bases). This CDR3 has 13 amino acids. The V end lost 3 bases, the J end lost 3 bases, and 10 bases lay between the germline ends. Germline lookup yields CDR1 SGDLS and CDR2 YYNGEE. CDR3 loop: CASSGMGGYEQYF. The CDR3 DNA follows: TGTGCCAGCAGCGGAATGGGGGGCTACGAGCAGTACTTC.

V is TRBV5-4 and J is TRBJ2-1; 10 positions match TRBD2. The J segment lost 6 bases and the V segment lost 0 bases, leaving 3 bases of the junction unmatched. From germline, CDR1 is SGHNT and CDR2 YYREEE (reference sequence). CDR3 length equals 15 residues. CDR3 in DNA: TGTGCCAGCAGCTTGGTCGCTAGCGGGAGCAATGAGCAGTTCTTC. Its protein is CASSLVASGSNEQFF.